The present TCR beta chain was sequenced within a study of cytomegalovirus exposure and HLA in healthy donors. Regarding the study as a whole: The study had only CMV serostatus as immune exposure information. Later on, an analysis showed TCR association rates differing by HLA locus, with DRB1 the most and HLA-C the fewest. Reports indicate that TCR beta sequences accurately predicted the HLA-A and HLA-B alleles of most subjects.

Trimming removed 5 bases from V and 5 bases from J; junction bases left unmatched: 8. The CDR3 has 14 residues. Germline V gene sequence: CDR1 LNHDA, CDR2 SQIVND (reference sequence). This clone was seen a few times. Its antigen remains unknown. The PCR was carried out with 60 Vbeta primers and 13 Jbeta primers. TCRdb's copy holds only in-frame clones and misses some; the assay was immunoSEQ multiplex PCR. The sample holds roughly 240,000 clones; roughly 82% are singletons and the top ten take 5% to 6.5%. It was healthy bone marrow donors who served as donors. The sequence was obtained from a woman aged 35 to 49 in good health and CMV-seropositive. The rearrangement uses TRBV19 and TRBJ1-1; TRBD1 agrees at 7 bases. The specimen was PBMCs. CDR3: CASSSNRGGTEAFF. For the CDR3, the DNA is TGTGCCAGTAGTTCAAACAGGGGCGGGACTGAAGCTTTCTTT.